A selection of T cell receptor beta chains follows, all from one sample in a study of cytomegalovirus exposure and HLA in healthy donors. The method was immunoSEQ multiplex PCR; TCRdb's version includes in-frame clones alone and lacks a portion of them. This sample has roughly 120,000 clones; 88% occur once, and the top ten carry more than 2%. Sequencing input: PBMCs. The source is a woman aged 18-29 years in good health and CMV-seronegative. The conserved cysteine and the conserved F or W are not part of the CDR3 here. D genes are given only for firm matches.

CDR3 protein	D gene	J gene	V gene
ASSLRARENNEQF	-	TRBJ2-1	TRBV7-9
ASSFMDREGDEQY	-	TRBJ2-7	TRBV5-6
ASSAGTGGMYAF	TRBD1	TRBJ1-1	TRBV7-2
ASSLASGWIHEQF	-	TRBJ2-1	TRBV5-1
ASSQERGLGNQPQH	-	TRBJ1-5	TRBV4-3
ASSFGTSDTGELF	TRBD2	TRBJ2-2	TRBV7-9
ASKASGELF	-	TRBJ2-2	TRBV2
ASSYSLKVLYGYT	-	TRBJ1-2	TRBV6-5
SVMSWRDHNEKLF	-	TRBJ1-4	TRBV29-1
ASSFGGGTEAF	-	TRBJ1-1	TRBV6-5
ASSWTRWYGTDTQY	TRBD2	TRBJ2-3	TRBV6-5
ASSDRLAGNEQF	TRBD2	TRBJ2-1	TRBV6-4
ASSLGAGVNEQF	TRBD2	TRBJ2-1	TRBV7-3
ASSGGAGGPGNEQF	TRBD2	TRBJ2-1	TRBV7-2
STETGRGYT	-	TRBJ1-2	TRBV29-1
ASRFYNEQF	-	TRBJ2-1	TRBV28
ASSGLSGANVLT	-	TRBJ2-6	TRBV6-1
ASSDSTGPEMNTEAF	TRBD1	TRBJ1-1	TRBV9
ASSSLKGTGRGEQY	TRBD1	TRBJ2-7	TRBV7-8